This T cell receptor (beta chain) appears in the sequencing data of a study of yellow fever vaccine responses in identical twins (dated by TCRdb to between 2018 and 2020). Regarding the complete study: In the study, vaccine-responding T cell clones were precisely tracked in identical twins. General findings and caveats noted by the study authors: The T cell response to vaccination in identical twins was reported by the authors to appear partly convergent and partly personalized.

The germline V gene specifies MNHEY as CDR1 and SVGEGT as CDR2. At the junction V is shortened by 4 bases and J by 6 bases; bases outside the gene matches: 8. Reading from cysteine to phenylalanine, the CDR3 counts 15 amino acids. Solely the CDR3 DNA is kept, with 45 bases framed from the first base. Regarding this clonotype: The antigen it binds to is not known. Base qualities are not at hand, and no much larger clone is one base apart.

The library relied on RT-PCR. The instrument was an Illumina HiSeq 2500. TCRdb reprocessing: public reads trimmed at Q25 with fastp, clones called with MiXCR, in-frame beta chains kept. Identical CDR3 proteins give one entry, which carries the most common genes and DNA. Counted in this sample were some 4,000 distinct CDR3 sequences; approximately 83% of them appeared once. The ten largest clones add up to 2.9% of the sample. Source: T cells from blood (PBMCs), unsorted or a sorted subset (not recorded which), taken before or after yellow fever vaccination (not recorded which). The sequence was collected from a woman between 18 and 29 years old who received the yellow fever vaccine. Donor details come from another sample of the same person, matched by shared clones. Recombination connected TRBV6-2 or TRBV6-3 to TRBJ2-1, and TRBD1 aligns with 8 junction nucleotides. The DNA is as follows: TGTGCCAGCAGTTCGTACAGGGGGATTGTCAATGAGCAGTTCTTC. Its translation reads: CASSSYRGIVNEQFF.